This T cell receptor (beta chain) was retrieved from a study of identical twins. General study results and limits: A partial confounding effect on zero-insertion analyses could come from invariant MAIT and iNKT cells. For out-of-frame alpha sequences shared by twins, low generation probability was in excess. Model-predicted out-of-frame TCR alpha sharing fell below observed values in monozygotic twins. A lower insertion count was a feature of abundant cord blood beta clonotypes, with no such feature in memory repertoires.

This clonotype was seen a few times. Its antigen is not known. Losses at the gene ends were 4 bases for V and 15 bases for J; bases not matched to a gene: 7. The germline V gene has CDR1 SGHTA and CDR2 FQGNSA. The CDR3 extends over 14 amino acids. TCRdb passed the 5' RACE reads through MiXCR, listing each CDR3 protein once. The sample has about 660,000 distinct CDR3 sequences; 8.6% are singletons. These data are also associated with another study on yellow fever vaccine responses in identical twins.

The receptor comes from a woman aged 18-29 years in good health. Sequencing input: PBMCs. The V gene is TRBV7-2, the J gene TRBJ2-1, with TRBD2 matching 15 bases. This chain's CDR3 is CASSSGLAGGPWFF. The CDR3 DNA reads TGTGCCAGCAGCTCTGGACTAGCGGGAGGGCCCTGGTTCTTC. Drawing the rest from reference TRBV7-2 and TRBJ2-1, the complete variable domain is GAGVSQSPSNKVTEKGKDVELRCDPISGHTALYWYRQSLGQGLEFLIYFQGNSAPDKSGLPSDRFSAERTGGSVSTLTIQRTQQEDSAVYLCASSSGLAGGPWFFGPGTRLTVL.